This T cell receptor beta chain was profiled in a study of blood T cell repertoires in COVID-19. Trimming cost V 7 bases and J 2 bases, with 8 bases left between them. Germline CDR1 and CDR2: ENHRY and SYGVKD. The CDR3 runs 12 residues. Here immunoSEQ multiplex PCR was the method, and the copy in TCRdb shows in-frame clones only, minus some. The repertoire holds 200,000 to 250,000 clones, with approximately 91% as singletons. This rearrangement joins TRBV10-3 to TRBJ1-2, with a weak D call TRBD1 (5 bases). The clonotype was recovered from a woman aged 40-49 years with acute or convalescent COVID-19. Sequenced sample: peripheral blood. CDR3 residues: CAIKAGNYGYTF. The DNA of the CDR3 is TGTGCCATCAAGGCAGGGAACTATGGCTACACCTTC.